The 15 T cell receptor beta chains in this list originate from one sample, sequenced in a study of shared clonotypes between healthy human individuals. Some clones are missing from TCRdb's copy, which holds only in-frame ones; the method was immunoSEQ multiplex PCR. The data contain about 1 million clones, around 74% of them singletons. Input material: memory CD4+ T cells sorted from blood. Subset noted: CD45RA-negative fraction. The receptors were sampled from a young man in good health.

A few counts support this clone. The genes are TRBV2 and TRBJ1-1; D is unresolved. The CDR3 sequence is 12 residues long. Germline-derived CDR1 and CDR2 are SNHLY and FYNNEI. The V end lost 5 bases, the J end lost 6 bases, and 10 bases lay between the germline ends. CDR3 protein: CASSKGIAEAFF. For the CDR3, the DNA is TGTGCCAGCAGTAAAGGGATCGCTGAAGCTTTCTTT.

The chain combines TRBV4-1 with TRBJ2-5, with D possibly TRBD1 on 6 matching bases. The germline V and J ends were trimmed by 2 bases and 5 bases, with 9 bases remaining between them. The CDR3 runs to 13 residues. CDR1 is MGHRA and CDR2 is YSYEKL in the germline V gene. The CDR3 DNA follows: TGCGCCAGCAGCCAAACAAGGGGGGAGACCCAGTACTTC. It is translated as CASSQTRGETQYF.

The gene calls are TRBV7-2 and TRBJ1-4; no clear D. The length of the CDR3 is 14 residues. The germline V gene has CDR1 SGHTA and CDR2 FQGNSA. V was shortened by 4 bases and J by 5 bases, with 11 bases between the two germline ends. CDR3 sequence reads: CASSSNSGNEKLFF. CDR3 nucleotides: TGTGCCAGCAGCTCGAACAGCGGAAATGAAAAACTGTTTTTT.

This clone appeared a few times. CDR3 region: CASSTGLAIRYEQYF. Written as DNA, the CDR3 is TGTGCCAGTAGTACCGGGCTAGCGATCCGCTACGAGCAGTACTTC. The V and J genes are TRBV19 and TRBJ2-7; tentative D call: TRBD2 (6 bases). CDR1 and CDR2 (germline): LNHDA, SQIVND (reference sequence). V lost 4 bases to trimming and J lost 3 bases, with 16 bases between them. The CDR3 is 15 amino acids.

The V call is TRBV6-5, the J call TRBJ1-1; 8 bases map to TRBD1. V gave up 6 bases and J gave up 5 bases; unmatched junction bases: 8. The CDR3 is 14 residues long. Germline CDR1 is MNHEY and CDR2 is SVGAGI. CDR3 sequence: CASRDRGGRTEAFF. The CDR3 nucleotides read TGTGCCAGCAGAGACAGGGGTGGTAGGACTGAAGCTTTCTTT.

This chain uses TRBV11-1 with TRBJ2-3; D remains ambiguous. Germline CDR1 and CDR2: SGHAT and FQDESV (reference sequence). V lost 1 base and J lost 5, with 7 bases in between. This CDR3 is 13 amino acids long. CDR3 amino acids: CASSLGRRDTQYF. For the CDR3, the DNA is TGTGCCAGCAGCTTAGGCAGGAGAGATACGCAGTATTTT.

The chain carries TRBV10-3 and TRBJ2-7; 7 nucleotides agree with TRBD2. Germline V lookup: CDR1 ENHRY, CDR2 SYGVKD. V was pared by 4 bases and J by 6 bases, with 12 bases of the junction left unmatched. The CDR3 length is 15 residues. The CDR3 reads CAISASGTSLIEQYF. The DNA for the CDR3 is TGTGCCATCAGTGCGAGCGGGACTTCCCTTATCGAGCAGTACTTC.

To note about this clone: A junction boundary mismatches the germline segment, possibly from a read error. The chain links TRBV5-1 to TRBJ2-3; no clear D gene. The CDR3 spans 17 residues. Germline CDR1 SGHRS, CDR2 YFSETQ. The CDR3 region has the DNA TGCGCCAGCAGCCCCCCTGGTCTTGCAGATAGCACATATACGCAGTATTTT. This translates into CASSPPGLADSTYTQYF.

This clone was seen only a few times. This chain joins TRBV7-9 and TRBJ1-2; D is unclear. V lost 4 bases and J 8 bases, leaving 11 bases between the germline ends. The CDR3 length is 12 residues. CDR1 is SEHNR, CDR2 FQNEAQ, per germline (reference sequence). The CDR3 nucleotides are TGTGCCAGCAGCTCCGACTATTTAGGCTACACCTTC. It translates to CASSSDYLGYTF.

This clone occurred a few times. This chain links TRBV7-2 with TRBJ2-5, with no clear D. The germline V and J ends were trimmed by 6 bases and 5 bases, with 7 bases remaining between them. CDR3 size: 11 residues. Per germline, CDR1 SGHTA and CDR2 FQGNSA. CDR3 sequence reads: CASRSVETQYF. For the CDR3, the DNA is TGTGCCAGCAGATCCGTGGAGACCCAGTACTTC.

This clone was picked up one time. This chain links TRBV18 with TRBJ2-7; 10 positions match TRBD2. V shed 1 base and J 2 bases; nucleotides not matched to a gene: 8. The CDR3 has 17 amino acids. Germline CDR1 is KGHSH and CDR2 is LQKENI. The CDR3 DNA reads as TGTGCCAGCTCACCACAGGCTAGCGGGAGTGGCCCCTACGAGCAGTACTTC. It yields the protein CASSPQASGSGPYEQYF.

V is TRBV6-6 and J is TRBJ2-7; tentatively, D is TRBD1 or TRBD2 (5 bases each). CDR1 is MNHNY and CDR2 is SVGAGI in the germline V gene (reference sequence). This CDR3 comprises 12 residues. Trimming took off 7 bases at V and 0 bases at J, with 7 bases between the two ends. The CDR3, as DNA: TGTGCCAGCAAGAGGGGCTCCTACGAGCAGTACTTC. This translates into CASKRGSYEQYF.

About this clone itself: Additional DNA sequences in this sample encode the identical CDR3. The chain uses TRBV5-4 and TRBJ2-5, with D unclear. Trimming took 0 bases from V and 3 from J, leaving 6 bases between them. The CDR3 contains 13 residues. Germline CDR1 SGHNT, CDR2 YYREEE (reference sequence). CDR3 sequence (DNA): TGTGCCAGCAGCTTGGATAGAAAAGAGACCCAGTACTTC. Protein sequence: CASSLDRKETQYF.

The rearrangement joins TRBV6-5 to TRBJ2-7; the D call may be TRBD1 or TRBD2 (5 bases each). V dropped 5 bases and J dropped 0 bases, with 14 bases sitting between them. The CDR3 runs to 15 residues. Per the germline V gene, CDR1 is MNHEY and CDR2 is SVGAGI. As DNA, the CDR3 is TGTGCCAGCAGTCAGGCCGAGGGGCCCTCCTACGAGCAGTACTTC. It translates to CASSQAEGPSYEQYF.

In its sample, this clone was seen once. The V gene is TRBV11-2, the J gene TRBJ2-5; D is uncertain. The CDR3 loop spans 14 amino acids. CDR1 and CDR2 (germline): SGHAT, FQNNGV. V was pared by 5 bases and J by 3 bases, with 13 bases between. CDR3 coding DNA: TGTGCCAGCAGCCCCTATGGGTTGGAAGAGACCCAGTACTTC. This translates into CASSPYGLEETQYF.